Listed below are T cell receptor beta chains from one sample, sequenced in a study of T cell responses to AZD1222 COVID-19 vaccine. Assay used: immunoSEQ multiplex PCR; TCRdb lists only in-frame clones, some missing. The table includes 65,000 to 80,000 clones, 90% detected once. This specimen consisted of peripheral blood, obtained on day 0 of AZD1222 vaccination. These receptors all stem from an adult in good health. The CDR3 runs from the conserved cysteine through the conserved F or W. A D gene is named only where the DNA matches it firmly. Size tells how often a clone was seen (once, few, many) or the class of an expanded clone, and some rows leave it out.

TRBJ2-1 | . | TRBV29-1 | . | CSVGGTNYNEQFF | TGCAGCGTTGGAGGGACCAACTACAATGAGCAGTTCTTC
TRBJ2-1 | . | TRBV27 | . | CASSLRRSSYNEQFF | TGTGCCAGCAGTTTACGCAGGAGCTCCTACAATGAGCAGTTCTTC
TRBJ1-6 | TRBD1 | TRBV11-1 | . | CASSDRTGGNSPLHF | TGTGCCAGCAGCGACCGGACAGGGGGAAATTCACCCCTCCACTTT
TRBJ1-1 | . | TRBV10-3 | . | CAISGGRTGTEAFF | TGTGCCATCAGTGGTGGCAGGACTGGAACTGAAGCTTTCTTT
TRBJ2-7 | . | TRBV19 | . | CASSWSPTPSYEQYF | TGTGCCAGTAGTTGGTCCCCAACCCCCTCCTACGAGCAGTACTTC
TRBJ2-3 | TRBD1 | TRBV10-3 | few | CAIRGGLDADTQYF | TGTGCCATCCGAGGGGGCCTAGACGCAGATACGCAGTATTTT
TRBJ2-7 | . | TRBV30 | . | CAWRPKVVAFVDEQYF | TGTGCCTGGAGGCCTAAGGTTGTGGCGTTCGTCGACGAGCAGTACTTC
TRBJ2-5 | . | TRBV24-1 | once | CATSEEETQYF | TGTGCCACCAGTGAAGAGGAGACCCAGTACTTC
TRBJ1-3 | . | TRBV19 | . | CASKEGTATSSGNTIYF | TGTGCCAGTAAAGAAGGTACGGCGACTAGCTCTGGAAACACCATATATTTT
TRBJ2-7 | TRBD1 | TRBV11-3 | . | CASSSPAGGLQLEQYF | TGTGCCAGCAGCTCCCCCGCAGGGGGCCTTCAACTCGAGCAGTACTTC
TRBJ1-2 | TRBD1 | TRBV19 | few | CASSIPGRDSLYGYTF | TGTGCCAGTAGTATTCCTGGCCGGGACAGTCTCTATGGCTACACCTTC
TRBJ1-2 | . | TRBV18 | . | CASSSSQGPLGWGYTF | TGTGCCAGCTCGTCTTCTCAGGGGCCCCTTGGATGGGGCTACACCTTC
TRBJ1-6 | . | TRBV19 | . | CASSIGDARRYNSPLHF | TGTGCCAGTAGTATAGGGGACGCCCGACGATATAATTCACCCCTCCACTTT
TRBJ1-4 | . | TRBV10-3 | . | CAISESRMNEKLFF | TGTGCCATCAGTGAGTCACGGATGAATGAAAAACTGTTTTTT
TRBJ2-7 | TRBD2 | TRBV24-1 | . | CATSSGGTNPTKQYF | TGTGCCACCAGCTCCGGGGGGACTAACCCTACGAAGCAGTACTTC
TRBJ2-5 | . | TRBV12-5 | . | CASGLVGQQETQYF | TGTGCTAGTGGTTTGGTTGGACAGCAAGAGACCCAGTACTTC
TRBJ1-2 | TRBD1 | TRBV20-1 | . | CSASRVTGNYGYTF | TGCAGTGCTAGTCGTGTGACAGGGAACTATGGCTACACCTTC
TRBJ1-1 | TRBD1 | TRBV6-2/TRBV6-3 | once | CASSYLGQGVVNTEAFF | TGTGCCAGCAGTTACTTGGGACAGGGGGTCGTGAACACTGAAGCTTTCTTT
TRBJ1-5 | . | TRBV24-1 | . | CATSALGSNQPQHF | TGTGCCACCAGTGCTCTAGGGAGCAATCAGCCCCAGCATTTT
TRBJ1-2 | TRBD1 | TRBV15 | . | CATSRALRDSAANYGYTF | TGTGCCACCAGCAGAGCCCTCCGGGACAGTGCCGCGAACTATGGCTACACCTTC
TRBJ2-1 | TRBD1 | TRBV5-1 | . | CASSPGQGANNEQFF | TGCGCCAGCAGCCCGGGACAGGGGGCAAACAATGAGCAGTTCTTC
TRBJ1-5 | . | TRBV9 | . | CASSTGENQPQHF | TGTGCCAGCAGCACAGGAGAGAATCAGCCCCAGCATTTT
TRBJ2-5 | TRBD1 | TRBV2 | . | CASNQGAGETQYF | TGTGCCAGCAATCAGGGGGCAGGGGAGACCCAGTACTTC
TRBJ1-2 | TRBD1 | TRBV11-2 | . | CASSPPGGYGYTF | TGTGCCAGCAGCCCCCCAGGGGGCTATGGCTACACCTTC
TRBJ1-4 | . | TRBV13 | . | CASTWAGGFEKLFF | TGTGCCAGCACTTGGGCTGGAGGTTTCGAAAAACTGTTTTTT
TRBJ2-4 | . | TRBV27 | . | CASSPGPGQLKNIQYF | TGTGCCAGCAGTCCGGGGCCCGGACAGCTTAAAAACATTCAGTACTTC
TRBJ2-1 | TRBD2 | TRBV6-6 | once | CASSSGLANEQFF | TGTGCCAGCAGCTCAGGACTAGCCAATGAGCAGTTCTTC
TRBJ2-5 | . | TRBV25-1 | . | CANHGVGQETQYF | TGTGCCAACCATGGGGTCGGCCAAGAGACCCAGTACTTC
TRBJ1-1 | . | TRBV5-6 | . | CASSLGPVMNTEAFF | TGTGCCAGCAGCTTGGGGCCGGTTATGAACACTGAAGCTTTCTTT
TRBJ1-6 | TRBD1 | TRBV7-9 | . | CASREKTGGNSPLHF | TGTGCCAGCAGGGAGAAGACAGGGGGCAATTCACCCCTCCACTTT
TRBJ1-6 | . | TRBV2 | . | CATQGGEDSPLHF | TGTGCCACACAGGGAGGGGAAGATTCACCCCTCCACTTT
TRBJ2-7 | . | TRBV11-3 | once | CASSLDLDRIYEQYF | TGTGCCAGCAGCTTAGACCTAGACAGGATCTACGAGCAGTACTTC
TRBJ1-3 | . | TRBV3-1/TRBV3-2 | . | CASSQVLWVARRDTIYF | TGTGCCAGCAGCCAAGTTCTATGGGTGGCCCGGAGGGACACCATATATTTT
TRBJ1-2 | . | TRBV2 | once | CASSESVYGYTF | TGTGCCAGCAGTGAATCGGTCTATGGCTACACCTTC
TRBJ2-2 | TRBD1 | TRBV4-1 | . | CASSQGQGTPTGELFF | TGCGCCAGCAGCCAAGGACAGGGGACTCCCACCGGGGAGCTGTTTTTT
TRBJ1-3 | . | TRBV9 | . | CASRGTSGNTIYF | TGTGCCAGCAGGGGGACAAGTGGAAACACCATATATTTT
TRBJ1-1 | TRBD1 | TRBV11-1 | . | CASSSDRPEAFF | TGTGCCAGCAGCTCGGACAGGCCTGAAGCTTTCTTT
TRBJ1-1 | . | TRBV6-1 | . | CASSEGEDTEAFF | TGTGCCAGCAGTGAAGGTGAGGACACTGAAGCTTTCTTT
TRBJ2-6 | . | TRBV27 | . | CASLQTGANVLTF | TGTGCCAGCCTCCAAACTGGGGCCAACGTCCTGACTTTC
TRBJ1-2 | TRBD1 | TRBV10-3 | . | CAISDQGARGYTF | TGTGCCATCAGTGATCAGGGGGCGAGGGGCTACACCTTC
TRBJ1-2 | TRBD1 | TRBV19 | . | CASTSSGTGGSYYGYTF | TGTGCCAGTACTTCATCCGGGACAGGGGGCTCGTACTATGGCTACACCTTC
TRBJ1-2 | . | TRBV4-3 | . | CASSQEPLYGYTF | TGCGCCAGCAGCCAAGAACCTCTCTATGGCTACACCTTC
TRBJ2-2 | TRBD1 | TRBV5-4 | . | CASSLAGTGSAGELFF | TGTGCCAGCAGCTTGGCCGGGACAGGGAGTGCCGGGGAGCTGTTTTTT
TRBJ2-1 | TRBD1 | TRBV19 | . | CASSGTGSINEQFF | TGTGCCAGTAGCGGGACAGGGTCCATAAATGAGCAGTTCTTC
TRBJ2-1 | TRBD1 | TRBV9 | . | CASSGGSGTGNEQFF | TGTGCCAGCAGCGGTGGATCCGGGACAGGGAATGAGCAGTTCTTC
TRBJ2-3 | . | TRBV7-9 | . | CASSLAEGTHADTQYF | TGTGCCAGCAGCTTAGCGGAGGGGACCCATGCAGATACGCAGTATTTT
TRBJ2-1 | . | TRBV4-1 | . | CASSHVIGTDNGEQFF | TGCGCCAGCAGCCATGTTATAGGGACGGATAATGGTGAGCAGTTCTTC
TRBJ2-7 | . | TRBV30 | . | CAWGFGSYEQYF | TGTGCCTGGGGGTTCGGTTCCTACGAGCAGTACTTC
TRBJ1-1 | . | TRBV11-2 | . | CASSLDRARLVSGAFF | TGTGCCAGCAGCTTAGATCGGGCAAGGTTGGTCTCGGGAGCTTTCTTT
TRBJ1-2 | . | TRBV30 | . | CALNPGANYGYTF | TGTGCCCTCAACCCGGGAGCTAACTATGGCTACACCTTC
TRBJ1-4 | TRBD1 | TRBV14 | . | CASSPGTAYGELFF | TGTGCCAGCAGCCCCGGGACAGCGTATGGAGAACTGTTTTTT
TRBJ2-7 | . | TRBV9 | . | CASSVNSVGNEQYF | TGTGCCAGCAGCGTAAATTCGGTAGGGAACGAGCAGTACTTC
TRBJ2-7 | . | TRBV10-3 | once | CAPPRSLFHSYEQYF | TGTGCACCCCCGAGGAGCCTCTTCCACTCCTACGAGCAGTACTTC
TRBJ2-1 | . | TRBV5-1 | . | CASSFSGLPSGYNEQFF | TGCGCCAGCAGCTTCTCGGGACTTCCATCTGGGTACAATGAGCAGTTCTTC
TRBJ1-1 | . | TRBV18 | . | CASSPQQGNTEAFF | TGTGCCAGCTCACCTCAACAGGGAAACACTGAAGCTTTCTTT
TRBJ1-3 | . | TRBV7-6 | . | CASSVPGNTIYF | TGTGCCAGCAGCGTCCCAGGAAACACCATATATTTT
TRBJ1-4 | . | TRBV30 | . | CAWSVRTDTFF | TGTGCCTGGAGTGTAAGGACAGATACGTTTTTT
TRBJ2-1 | TRBD1 | TRBV27 | . | CASSFEAGQGTNEQFF | TGTGCCAGCAGTTTCGAAGCAGGACAGGGGACCAATGAGCAGTTCTTC